This entry lists 25 T cell receptor beta chains sequenced from one sample in a study of T-cell reconstitution after alpha-beta-depleted transplantation in children. Unique molecular identifiers tagged the TCRbeta library. TCRdb re-derived calls from the PCR reads in MiXCR, one entry per CDR3 protein. The data contain about 460,000 distinct CDR3 sequences, 9.5% to 15% of them singletons. This sample comprised PBMCs from the stem cell graft donor, obtained from the stem cell graft. These receptor sequences come from a human donor who donated a stem cell graft to a child with combined immunodeficiency.

V and J are TRBV12-3 or TRBV12-4 and TRBJ1-4; possibly TRBD1 for D (6 bases). The V and J ends lost 6 bases and 2 bases respectively, with 10 bases between them. CDR3 length equals 14 residues. The CDR3 here is CASRQGYTNEKLFF. The CDR3 DNA is TGTGCCAGCAGACAGGGATATACTAATGAAAAACTGTTTTTT.

This clonotype has more than one count but fewer than ten. The chain uses TRBV10-3 and TRBJ2-6; 7 nucleotides line up with TRBD1. The CDR3 runs to 15 residues. Germline-derived CDR1 and CDR2 are ENHRY and SYGVKD. V gave up 11 bases and J gave up 0 bases; unmatched junction bases: 7. CDR3 amino acids: CAPRQGLSGANVLTF. The CDR3 DNA reads as TGTGCCCCGCGACAGGGCCTCTCTGGGGCCAACGTCCTGACTTTC.

The chain carries TRBV29-1 and TRBJ1-1, with TRBD1 matching 7 bases. Germline V gene lookup returns CDR1 SQVTM and CDR2 ANQGSEA. The length of the CDR3 is 14 residues. V lost 3 bases and J lost 0; bases outside the gene matches: 4. The CDR3 sequence is CSVDRGTMNTEAFF. In nucleotides, the CDR3 is TGCAGCGTTGACAGGGGGACCATGAACACTGAAGCTTTCTTT.

This clonotype was seen only a few times. This chain links TRBV11-1 with TRBJ2-6; TRBD2 matches 8 bases. After removal of 1 base from V and 0 bases from J, the junction contained 5 bases not matched to a gene. Germline V lookup: CDR1 SGHAT, CDR2 FQDESV (reference sequence). The CDR3 covers 18 residues. The CDR3 is CASSLGDSGASGANVLTF. DNA for the CDR3: TGTGCCAGCAGCTTAGGGGATAGCGGGGCCTCTGGGGCCAACGTCCTGACTTTC.

This clonotype appeared many times. CDR3 loop: CSVPLTASSYNEQFF. The CDR3 nucleotides read TGCAGCGTTCCCTTGACAGCGAGCTCCTACAATGAGCAGTTCTTC. The chain couples TRBV29-1 to TRBJ2-1, with D tentatively TRBD1 (5 bases). V was shortened by 5 bases and J by 0 bases, with 14 bases between the two germline ends. Germline loops: CDR1 SQVTM, CDR2 ANQGSEA. This CDR3 spans 15 amino acids.

This clonotype was found many times. This rearrangement joins TRBV5-6 to TRBJ1-2; D unresolved. V was cut by 0 bases and J by 8 bases, with 14 bases left in between. Germline V gene data show CDR1 as SGHDT and CDR2 as YYEEEE. The CDR3 spans 14 residues. CDR3 loop: CASSLGRSRHGYTF. CDR3 sequence (DNA): TGTGCCAGCAGCTTGGGGCGGTCCCGGCACGGCTACACCTTC.

In this sample, this clonotype turned up a few times. V usage is TRBV28 and J usage is TRBJ2-2, with TRBD2 identical over 9 bases. The CDR3 is 16 amino acids. V was pared by 6 bases and J by 5 bases, with 10 bases of the junction left unmatched. Germline CDR1 and CDR2: MDHEN and SYDVKM. CDR3 coding DNA: TGTGCCAGCAGCCCTAGCGGGGTAATGAGGACCGGGGAGCTGTTTTTT. Its translation is CASSPSGVMRTGELFF.

The chain employs TRBV12-3 or TRBV12-4 and TRBJ1-4; no definite D call. V lost 5 bases and J lost 10, with 14 bases in between. This CDR3 contains 13 residues. CDR3 loop: CASSTNLEGKLFF. The CDR3 DNA reads as TGTGCCAGCAGTACCAATTTGGAGGGAAAACTGTTTTTT.

The rearrangement uses TRBV7-3 and TRBJ2-7; 9 bases match TRBD2. The V segment lost 5 bases and the J segment 2 bases; nucleotides outside the gene matches: 4. The CDR3 is made up of 14 amino acids. Germline V lookup: CDR1 SGHTA, CDR2 FQGTGA. The CDR3 nucleotides are TGTGCCAGCAGCGTGACTAGCGGCGCCTACGAGCAGTACTTC. It yields the protein CASSVTSGAYEQYF.

The rearrangement joins TRBV4-3 to TRBJ2-1, with 11 bases aligning to TRBD2. V lost 1 base and J lost 7; bases outside the gene matches: 9. This CDR3 has 17 amino acids. Germline assignment: CDR1 LGHNA and CDR2 YSLEER. Here the CDR3 DNA reads TGCGCCAGCAGCCAAGGGGTGGGGCTAGCGGGAGGTAATGAGCAGTTCTTC. As protein: CASSQGVGLAGGNEQFF.

The chain couples TRBV7-8 to TRBJ2-5; 9 bases are a match to TRBD1. CDR3 size: 15 residues. Germline trimming cut 4 bases from V and 9 bases from J; bases unmatched to any gene: 12. From germline, CDR1 is SGHVS and CDR2 FQNEAQ. The CDR3 protein is CASSYTGGLGEAQYF. In nucleotides, the CDR3 is TGTGCCAGCAGCTACACAGGGGGCTTGGGGGAGGCCCAGTACTTC.

This clonotype was seen more than once but under ten times. This chain links TRBV20-1 with TRBJ2-7; possible D gene TRBD1, 5 bases. V lost 3 bases, J lost 2 bases, and 17 bases lay in between. In germline, CDR1 is DFQATT, CDR2 SNEGSKA (reference sequence). The CDR3 has 15 residues. CDR3 DNA: TGCAGTGCTAGCACCATCCTTGAAGGGGCCTACGAGCAGTACTTC. Its protein product is CSASTILEGAYEQYF.

CDR3 DNA sequence: TGTGCCAGCAGTATTCAGGGGGATAGCACCGGGGAGCTGTTTTTT. Amino acid sequence: CASSIQGDSTGELFF. The rearrangement links TRBV6-1 to TRBJ2-2, with 7 nucleotides matching TRBD1. J lost 4 bases, V lost 5 bases, and 7 bases had no gene match. This CDR3 comprises 15 residues. Germline V gives CDR1 MNHNS, CDR2 SASEGT.

This clonotype has just a few counts. CDR3 in DNA: TGTGCCAGCAGTGAATATTTCCCGGACAGCTACAATGAGCAGTTCTTC. This translates into CASSEYFPDSYNEQFF. The chain joins TRBV25-1 to TRBJ2-1; D perhaps matches TRBD1 (6 bases). Per germline, CDR1 MGHDK and CDR2 SYGVNS. The CDR3 runs 16 residues. V lost 0 bases to trimming and J lost 3 bases, with 12 bases between them.

The chain uses TRBV7-9 and TRBJ2-7, with 7 bases that match TRBD1. Germline loops: CDR1 SEHNR, CDR2 FQNEAQ (reference sequence). This CDR3 has 15 amino acids. The J segment lost 4 bases and the V segment lost 4 bases, leaving 10 bases of the junction unmatched. CDR3 DNA sequence: TGTGCCAGCAGCTCTAACAGGGGACCTAGTTACGAGCAGTACTTC. Its translation is CASSSNRGPSYEQYF.

This clonotype has at least ten counts. The rearrangement joins TRBV5-1 to TRBJ2-3; 8 bases fit TRBD2. V gave up 0 bases and J gave up 0 bases; unmatched junction bases: 3. Germline CDR1 SGHRS, CDR2 YFSETQ. The CDR3 extends over 16 amino acids. This CDR3 is CASSLVAGISTDTQYF. The CDR3 DNA follows: TGCGCCAGCAGCTTGGTAGCGGGGATTAGCACAGATACGCAGTATTTT.

This clonotype was picked up many times. The chain is built from TRBV29-1 and TRBJ2-7; D is possibly TRBD1 (5 bases). The CDR3 has 15 amino acids. V was pared by 4 bases and J by 1 base, with 17 bases between. CDR1 and CDR2 (germline): SQVTM, ANQGSEA. CDR3 region: CSVAPRGIGSYEQYF. In DNA, the CDR3 is TGCAGCGTTGCCCCAAGGGGAATTGGATCCTACGAGCAGTACTTC.

This sequence joins TRBV6-5 and TRBJ2-5, with D possibly matching TRBD1 (6 bases). The CDR3 totals 17 residues. The germline V and J ends were trimmed by 1 base and 5 bases, with 20 bases remaining between them. Germline assignment: CDR1 MNHEY and CDR2 SVGAGI. CDR3 amino acids: CASSYFPGLNQGETQYF. CDR3 in DNA: TGTGCCAGCAGTTACTTTCCGGGCCTTAATCAGGGGGAGACCCAGTACTTC.

This clonotype has at least ten counts. The chain links TRBV18 to TRBJ2-1, with D uncertain. V gave up 8 bases and J gave up 7 bases, with 15 bases separating them. This CDR3 spans 13 amino acids. Per germline, CDR1 KGHSH and CDR2 LQKENI. The CDR3 sequence is CASNSELMNEQFF. As DNA, the CDR3 is TGTGCCAGCAACAGTGAGCTAATGAATGAGCAGTTCTTC. Together with reference TRBV18 and TRBJ2-1, the CDR3 gives the full variable domain: NAGVMQNPRHLVRRRGQEARLRCSPMKGHSHVYWYRQLPEEGLKFMVYLQKENIIDESGMPKERFSAEFPKEGPSILRIQQVVRGDSAAYFCASNSELMNEQFFGPGTRLTVL.

This chain connects TRBV19 to TRBJ2-7; D unclear. This CDR3 region has 16 residues. V was shortened by 10 bases and J by 3 bases, with 25 bases between the two germline ends. The germline CDR1 and CDR2 sequences are LNHDA and SQIVND (reference sequence). The CDR3 here is CAIRSRTRNHDYEQYF. The CDR3 region has the DNA TGTGCCATCAGAAGCCGCACACGGAACCATGACTACGAGCAGTACTTC.

This clonotype showed up just a few times. The rearrangement links TRBV9 to TRBJ2-5; D unclear. The CDR3 is 13 residues long. Germline V gene lookup returns CDR1 SGDLS and CDR2 YYNGEE. Trimming shortened V by 4 bases and J by 5 bases, and 12 bases separated the two germline ends. CDR3 protein: CASSSPEGETQYF. CDR3 bases: TGTGCCAGCAGCTCCCCGGAAGGGGAGACCCAGTACTTC.

In its sample, this clonotype was seen a few times. The chain joins TRBV3-1 to TRBJ2-7; TRBD1 matches at 8 bases. This CDR3 is 15 amino acids long. The V segment lost 0 bases and the J segment 6 bases; nucleotides outside the gene matches: 7. The germline V gene encodes CDR1 LGHDT and CDR2 YNNKEL (reference sequence). CDR3 nucleotide sequence: TGTGCCAGCAGCCAAGATGCTGCCAGGGGGCGCGAGCAGTACTTC. Encoded protein: CASSQDAARGREQYF.

The table lists this clonotype with a few counts. The V call is TRBV4-2, the J call TRBJ1-1; D remains ambiguous. The V gene lost 8 bases and the J gene lost 5 bases, with 15 bases spanning the gap. Germline V gene sequence: CDR1 LGHNA, CDR2 YNFKEQ. The CDR3 length is 13 residues. The CDR3 DNA sequence: TGTGCCAGCGAACCCGTCAGCGGGACTGAAGCTTTCTTT. This translates into CASEPVSGTEAFF.

This clonotype was counted at least ten times. V is TRBV12-3 or TRBV12-4 and J is TRBJ1-5, with 10 positions matching TRBD1. The trim removed 5 bases at V and 7 bases at J, leaving 2 bases unmatched. The CDR3 totals 13 residues. In DNA, the CDR3 is TGTGCCAGCAGTGGGGACAGGGGACAGCCCCAGCATTTT. Encoded protein: CASSGDRGQPQHF.

The chain is built from TRBV12-3 or TRBV12-4 and TRBJ1-2; a possible D gene is TRBD1 (5 bases). This CDR3 has 12 amino acids. Trimming took 6 bases from V and 8 from J, leaving 13 bases between them. CDR3 bases: TGTGCCAGCAGCAAAGGGAGGGGCGGCTACACCTTC. Translating gives CASSKGRGGYTF.